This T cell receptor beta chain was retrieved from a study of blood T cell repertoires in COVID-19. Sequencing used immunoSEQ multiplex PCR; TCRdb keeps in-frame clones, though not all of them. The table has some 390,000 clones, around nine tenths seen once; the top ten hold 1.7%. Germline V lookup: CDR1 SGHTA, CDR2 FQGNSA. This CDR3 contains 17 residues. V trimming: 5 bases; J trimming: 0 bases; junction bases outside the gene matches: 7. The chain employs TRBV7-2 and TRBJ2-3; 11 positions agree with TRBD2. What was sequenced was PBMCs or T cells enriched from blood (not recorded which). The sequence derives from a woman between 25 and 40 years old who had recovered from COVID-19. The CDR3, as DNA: TGTGCCAGCAGCAGCCGACTAGCGGGATCTAGCACAGATACGCAGTATTTT. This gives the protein CASSSRLAGSSTDTQYF. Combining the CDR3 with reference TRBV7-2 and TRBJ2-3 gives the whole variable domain GAGVSQSPSNKVTEKGKDVELRCDPISGHTALYWYRQSLGQGLEFLIYFQGNSAPDKSGLPSDRFSAERTGGSVSTLTIQRTQQEDSAVYLCASSSRLAGSSTDTQYFGPGTRLTVL.